This T cell receptor (beta chain) was identified during a study of T cell responses to AZD1222 COVID-19 vaccine. Profiling relied on immunoSEQ multiplex PCR, and the TCRdb table lists in-frame clones only, not all of them. The sample has approximately 84,000 clones, over 75% seen once. General study points: The donors showed a predominance of white British ancestry and of females, with possible underestimation of clonal diversity.

To note about this clone: The antigen is undetermined.

CDR1 and CDR2 (germline): LNHDA, SQIVND (reference sequence). Trimming removed 4 bases from V and 4 bases from J; junction bases left unmatched: 10. The CDR3 loop spans 15 amino acids. This chain uses TRBV19 with TRBJ2-7, with 7 bases identical to TRBD1. The input for sequencing was peripheral blood, taken 28 days after the second AZD1222 dose. This clonotype was sampled from an adult who received the AZD1222 COVID-19 vaccine. This CDR3 is CASSTTGTATYEQYF. The CDR3 bases are TGTGCCAGTAGTACTACCGGGACAGCCACTTACGAGCAGTACTTC.